This T cell receptor beta chain was documented in a study of T cells in Graves' hyperthyroidism and ophthalmopathy (dated by TCRdb to the late 2010s). Background on the whole study: Peripheral blood was sampled at the time of initial diagnosis, prior to any treatment. An independent validation cohort of under 20 hyperthyroidism patients and 17 patients who later progressed to ophthalmopathy tested prospective prediction of ophthalmopathy. Thyroid tissue and blood T-cell repertoires from about six Graves' hyperthyroidism patients were also compared in the study. After sampling, hyperthyroidism patients received methimazole starting at 30 mg daily, and ophthalmopathy patients received high-dose intravenous methylprednisolone. The paper reports TCR Vbeta CDR3 sequencing of some 140 peripheral blood samples: approximately 43 ophthalmopathy, under 80 hyperthyroidism and around 17 progressor patients. The 75 to 100 discovery patients were randomly split 7:3 into training and test sets. A discovery cohort of around 98 patients, about 43 with Graves' ophthalmopathy and 55 to 65 with stable Graves' hyperthyroidism, was used to find distinguishing TCR V-J signatures.

Graves' hyperthyroidism was defined as stable when no progression to ophthalmopathy occurred over 18 months of follow-up. Hyperthyroidism patients were aged 18 to 65 years and newly diagnosed, with disease duration of less than 2 months. Exclusion was applied to patients with uncontrolled infections, other autoimmune diseases, pregnancy or lactation. Clinical symptoms, serum thyroxine and TRAb, thyroid ultrasound, and orbital computed tomography formed the basis for the diagnoses. PBMCs were separated from about 10 ml of fresh peripheral blood using Ficoll-Paque density gradient centrifugation. Total RNA was extracted with Trizol reagent, and quality was checked on an Agilent 2100 Bioanalyzer. Overall study results and their limits: Ophthalmopathy was separated from stable hyperthyroidism by a 13 V-J signature model, with roughly 88% sensitivity and roughly 84% specificity obtained in cross-validation and 80%/75% obtained in testing. Most expanded thyroid clonotypes (frequency above 0.001) were also detected in blood, a finding suggesting that blood repertoires may reflect thyroid immune responses. No statistical method was used to fix the sample size in advance, and group allocation was not hidden from the investigators. During validation, the model predicted progression to ophthalmopathy a median of approximately 6.5 months ahead of onset, with 70.59% sensitivity and 72.22% specificity.

This clonotype has a handful of counts. The target of this receptor is not known. No much larger clone exists at a distance of one base, and base qualities are not known. The TCR beta CDR3 regions were amplified from RNA transcripts. The TCR CDR3 was subjected to a first round of RT-PCR using the HTBI primer set and the Qiagen OneStep RT-PCR kit. Libraries were constructed in a second round of multiplex PCR, after which size selection and purification were performed. Libraries were sequenced paired-end with 100 bp reads on an Illumina HiSeq2000. Concerning the study's data processing: SOAPnuke was used to process the raw data, removing reads that contained adapters or uncalled bases, had a mean Phred below 15, or lacked an exact match to the constant primer or identifier. COPE v1.2.5 was used to merge high-quality paired reads, and clonotypes were defined as unique nucleotide sequences. Clonotypes were aligned to IMGT TRBV, TRBD and TRBJ reference segments using MiTCR v1.1. The analysis included only V-J combinations with a frequency above 0.0001, which together covered roughly 99% of the repertoires. The TCS score was defined as the ratio of F50 (clonal expansion) to E x V (chaos), calculated using BLOSUM62-based TCRdist between CDR3 peptides within each V-J. Welch's t-statistics and random forest reduced some 510 V-J features to around 14, which were used in a naive Bayes classifier (R e1071). TCRdb reprocessed the public reads (quality trimming at Q25 with fastp, clone calling with MiXCR) and kept in-frame beta chains. Each entry merges the rows of one CDR3 protein and shows their most common DNA and genes. TCRdb's processing, not the study's, gives the V and J calls here. For this sample there are some 300,000 distinct CDR3 sequences; around a sixth appear just once. Jointly, the top ten make up roughly a third of the sample.

There are 13 amino acids in the CDR3, from cysteine to phenylalanine inclusive. Of the read, only the CDR3 DNA is kept; its 39 bases are in frame from base 1. The V end loses 3 bases and the J end loses 11 bases, and a stretch of 13 bases separates them. The rearranged chain carries TRBV12-3 or TRBV12-4 and TRBJ2-2, with TRBD1 as a weak D call on 6 bases. The source is a man younger than 40 with Graves' hyperthyroidism. Sequencing was carried out using blood. The CDR3 sequence is CASSFLPGAELFF. The DNA sequence is TGTGCCAGCAGTTTTTTGCCAGGGGCTGAGCTGTTTTTT.